These 27 T cell receptor beta chains originate from one sample sequenced in a study of shared clonotypes between healthy human individuals. This table comes from immunoSEQ multiplex PCR, and its TCRdb copy is limited to in-frame clones, with some not included. The sample records 2 million to 2.5 million clones, about 95% being singletons. Input material: naive CD4+ T cells sorted from blood. Subset of the sample: CD45RA+ positively selected. All receptors derive from a man aged 18-30 years in good health.

The J gene is TRBJ2-1, the V gene TRBV9; no firm D call. Trimming cost V 1 base and J 8 bases, with 10 bases left between them. Germline V CDR1 and CDR2: SGDLS, YYNGEE. The length of the CDR3 is 13 residues. DNA of the CDR3: TGTGCCAGCAGCGTACTTAATAGCCATGAGCAGTTCTTC. This codes for CASSVLNSHEQFF.

The chain employs TRBV10-3 and TRBJ2-3; D gene ambiguous. Trimming removed 9 bases from V and 2 bases from J, with 12 bases in between. The germline V gene encodes CDR1 ENHRY and CDR2 SYGVKD. The CDR3 sequence is 13 residues long. The CDR3 reads CAISLHFTDTQYF. The CDR3 DNA sequence: TGTGCCATTTCCCTGCATTTCACAGATACGCAGTATTTT.

V gene TRBV4-1 combines with J gene TRBJ2-7, with 9 bases lining up with TRBD1. The length of the CDR3 is 15 residues. V lost 3 bases to trimming and J lost 5 bases; unmatched junction nucleotides: 8. Germline V gives CDR1 MGHRA, CDR2 YSYEKL. The CDR3 here is CASSHPDRGVDEQYF. CDR3 nucleotides: TGCGCCAGCAGCCACCCGGACAGGGGCGTCGACGAGCAGTACTTC.

In DNA form, the CDR3 reads TGCGCCAGCAGTCGCGACAGACCTTCCGGGGAGCTGTTTTTT. It specifies CASSRDRPSGELFF. The V and J genes are TRBV5-1 and TRBJ2-2; a possible D gene is TRBD1 (5 bases). Trimming took off 5 bases at V and 6 bases at J, with 14 bases between the two ends. Germline loops: CDR1 SGHRS, CDR2 YFSETQ. The CDR3 totals 14 residues. The complete variable domain, with remaining parts taken from reference TRBV5-1 and TRBJ2-2, reads KAGVTQTPRYLIKTRGQQVTLSCSPISGHRSVSWYQQTPGQGLQFLFEYFSETQRNKGNFPGRFSGRQFSNSRSEMNVSTLELGDSALYLCASSRDRPSGELFFGEGSRLTVL.

V usage is TRBV7-9 and J usage is TRBJ2-5, with unresolved D. The CDR3 totals 13 residues. Per germline, CDR1 SEHNR and CDR2 FQNEAQ (reference sequence). Deletions cut 3 bases from V and 5 bases from J, with 10 bases between. The CDR3 loop is CASSFGVLETQYF. The CDR3 DNA follows: TGTGCCAGCAGCTTCGGTGTTTTGGAGACCCAGTACTTC. The full variable domain, in which reference TRBV7-9 and TRBJ2-5 provide the parts outside the CDR3, is DTGVSQNPRHKITKRGQNVTFRCDPISEHNRLYWYRQTLGQGPEFLTYFQNEAQLEKSRLLSDRFSAERPKGSFSTLEIQRTEQGDSAMYLCASSFGVLETQYFGPGTRLLVL.

This clone appeared once. The J gene is TRBJ1-1, the V gene TRBV29-1, with D perhaps TRBD1 (6 bases). The CDR3 runs 13 residues. Trimming shortened V by 7 bases and J by 0 bases, and 12 bases separated the two germline ends. Germline V CDR1 and CDR2: SQVTM, ANQGSEA. CDR3 sequence: CSARTVLNTEAFF. CDR3 DNA: TGCAGCGCAAGGACAGTCTTGAACACTGAAGCTTTCTTT. Full variable domain (missing parts from reference TRBV29-1 and TRBJ1-1): SAVISQKPSRDICQRGTSLTIQCQVDSQVTMMFWYRQQPGQSLTLIATANQGSEATYESGFVIDKFPISRPNLTFSTLTVSNMSPEDSSIYLCSARTVLNTEAFFGQGTRLTVV.

This rearrangement joins TRBV30 to TRBJ2-3, with 9 positions matching TRBD2. Germline V gene lookup returns CDR1 GTSNPN and CDR2 SVGIG (reference sequence). The CDR3 extends over 14 amino acids. Germline trimming cut 7 bases from V and 4 bases from J; bases unmatched to any gene: 9. The CDR3 region is CAFFGREGPDTQYF. The DNA of the CDR3 is TGTGCCTTCTTTGGGCGGGAGGGCCCAGATACGCAGTATTTT.

The chain uses TRBV7-9 and TRBJ1-1, with TRBD1 as a possible D gene (5 bases). CDR3 length equals 12 residues. Per the germline V gene, CDR1 is SEHNR and CDR2 is FQNEAQ (reference sequence). The ends were cut back, 8 bases at V and 5 bases at J, with 12 bases in the middle. CDR3 region: CASEGLRTEAFF. In nucleotides, the CDR3 is TGTGCCAGCGAGGGGCTGAGGACTGAAGCTTTCTTT.

The rearrangement uses TRBV5-1 and TRBJ1-2; D is undetermined. This CDR3 spans 13 amino acids. V was pared by 4 bases and J by 0 bases, with 7 bases between. The germline V gene has CDR1 SGHRS and CDR2 YFSETQ. The CDR3 loop is CASSEGSNYGYTF. The CDR3 bases are TGCGCCAGCAGCGAGGGCTCTAACTATGGCTACACCTTC.

The chain recombines TRBV7-2 with TRBJ2-1; 8 positions match TRBD2. V gave up 4 bases and J gave up 6 bases; unmatched junction bases: 5. From germline, CDR1 is SGHTA and CDR2 FQGNSA. CDR3 length: 14 amino acids. CDR3 residues: CASSSGLVGNEQFF. DNA of the CDR3: TGTGCCAGCAGCTCGGGACTAGTGGGCAATGAGCAGTTCTTC.

V gene TRBV30 combines with J gene TRBJ1-1; D is unclear. Trimming cost V 3 bases and J 5 bases, with 16 bases left between them. CDR1 and CDR2 (germline): GTSNPN, SVGIG (reference sequence). The CDR3 consists of 14 residues. The CDR3 region has the DNA TGTGCCTGGAGGGGAAGATTGGAGTGGACTGAAGCTTTCTTT. It yields the protein CAWRGRLEWTEAFF.

The chain recombines TRBV9 with TRBJ1-2, with D unclear. The V gene's germline CDR1 is SGDLS and CDR2 YYNGEE. The germline V and J ends were trimmed by 0 bases and 5 bases, with 8 bases remaining between them. The CDR3 has 13 amino acids. This CDR3 is CASSVGGEYGYTF. The CDR3 DNA sequence: TGTGCCAGCAGCGTAGGGGGAGAATATGGCTACACCTTC.

V and J are TRBV30 and TRBJ2-3, with TRBD2 as a possible D gene (7 bases). Trimming pared 8 bases from V and 0 bases from J, leaving 12 bases between. The CDR3 covers 13 residues. Germline V gene lookup returns CDR1 GTSNPN and CDR2 SVGIG (reference sequence). The CDR3 spells CARGGLSTDTQYF. CDR3 sequence (DNA): TGTGCCCGAGGGGGACTAAGCACAGATACGCAGTATTTT.

This sequence joins TRBV30 and TRBJ1-3; no definite D call. Deletions cut 0 bases from V and 4 bases from J, with 16 bases between. The germline V gene encodes CDR1 GTSNPN and CDR2 SVGIG (reference sequence). The length of the CDR3 is 16 residues. The CDR3 coding sequence is TGTGCCTGGAGTGTTGACTCCCTCAGTTTAGGAAACACCATATATTTT. Its translation: CAWSVDSLSLGNTIYF.

This clone was detected only once. V and J are TRBV4-3 and TRBJ2-1; TRBD2 might be the D (6 bases). The CDR3 sequence is 15 residues long. V lost 0 bases and J lost 9, with 15 bases in between. Germline V CDR1 and CDR2: LGHNA, YSLEER. The DNA of the CDR3 is TGCGCCAGCAGCCAAGATTCCGGGAGTAGAGGTGAGCAGTTCTTC. This encodes CASSQDSGSRGEQFF.

The chain joins TRBV6-6 to TRBJ1-5; D is uncertain. Germline V gene lookup returns CDR1 MNHNY and CDR2 SVGAGI (reference sequence). Trimming took off 0 bases at V and 14 bases at J, with 14 bases between the two ends. This CDR3 is built from 13 residues. CDR3 in DNA: TGTGCCAGCAGTTACTCCTCCGGGATCCCAAAGCATTTT. It translates to CASSYSSGIPKHF.

This chain connects TRBV5-1 to TRBJ2-5, with D perhaps TRBD2 (5 bases). The CDR3 length is 14 residues. V was pared by 4 bases and J by 4 bases, with 14 bases between. The germline gives CDR1 SGHRS, CDR2 YFSETQ. CDR3 residues: CASSGGLGIETQYF. The CDR3 nucleotides are TGCGCCAGCAGCGGCGGGCTGGGAATAGAGACCCAGTACTTC.

In regard to this clone: Other DNA sequences of this sample code for an identical CDR3. This sequence joins TRBV6-5 and TRBJ1-6, with 7 bases fitting TRBD1. The CDR3 length is 13 residues. Per the germline V gene, CDR1 is MNHEY and CDR2 is SVGAGI. V lost 6 bases, J lost 6 bases, and 2 bases stayed unmatched. DNA of the CDR3: TGTGCCAGCAGAGGACAGGTTAATTCACCCCTCCACTTT. This codes for CASRGQVNSPLHF.

The chain has TRBV7-9 and TRBJ1-4; 7 bases map to TRBD1. The V segment lost 5 bases and the J segment 0 bases; nucleotides outside the gene matches: 3. Germline CDR1 reads SEHNR; CDR2 reads FQNEAQ (reference sequence). CDR3 length equals 15 residues. The CDR3 coding sequence is TGTGCCAGCAGCACGGGACAGTCAACTAATGAAAAACTGTTTTTT. Protein sequence: CASSTGQSTNEKLFF.

The chain uses TRBV6-6 and TRBJ1-1; D remains unclear. This CDR3 contains 13 residues. The germline gives CDR1 MNHNY, CDR2 SVGAGI (reference sequence). Trimming left V 5 bases short and J 6 bases short, with 13 bases between. CDR3 protein: CASSPSQVAEAFF. The CDR3 coding sequence is TGTGCCAGCAGTCCATCGCAGGTGGCTGAAGCTTTCTTT.

V gene TRBV18 combines with J gene TRBJ2-3, with D possibly TRBD2 on 6 matching bases. CDR3 length equals 15 residues. Deletions cut 4 bases from V and 0 bases from J, with 11 bases between. Germline values: CDR1 KGHSH, CDR2 LQKENI. This CDR3 reads CASSLASGSTDTQYF. The CDR3 coding sequence is TGTGCCAGCTCACTCGCCAGCGGGAGCACAGATACGCAGTATTTT.

The chain recombines TRBV7-9 with TRBJ2-1; D not certain. With 5 bases removed from V and 6 bases from J, the gap between germline ends came to 8 bases. The CDR3 is 12 residues long. Germline-derived CDR1 and CDR2 are SEHNR and FQNEAQ (reference sequence). The CDR3 coding sequence is TGTGCCAGCAGCCTGCACAGCAATGAGCAGTTCTTC. The encoded protein is CASSLHSNEQFF.

The V gene is TRBV10-3, the J gene TRBJ2-1; D is unresolved. The CDR3 loop spans 12 amino acids. Germline V gives CDR1 ENHRY, CDR2 SYGVKD. V was cut by 8 bases and J by 5 bases, with 10 bases left in between. CDR3 region: CAISGSHNEQFF. CDR3 nucleotides: TGTGCCATCTCTGGCAGCCACAATGAGCAGTTCTTC.

This clone was picked up one time. The CDR3 DNA reads TGTGCCAGCAGTAGACAGGCTTCGACAAATGGCTACACCTTC. It encodes CASSRQASTNGYTF. The V call is TRBV6-1, the J call TRBJ1-2; D might be TRBD1 (6 bases). Trimming took 5 bases from V and 6 from J, leaving 16 bases between them. The CDR3 has 14 amino acids. Germline CDR1 MNHNS, CDR2 SASEGT.

V is TRBV2 and J is TRBJ2-7; 12 bases are shared with TRBD2. Germline V gene sequence: CDR1 SNHLY, CDR2 FYNNEI. The CDR3 spans 16 residues. The V segment lost 4 bases and the J segment 6 bases; nucleotides outside the gene matches: 10. Here the CDR3 DNA reads TGTGCCAGCAGTGTGTCCCTAGCGGGGGGGGCTGCCGAGCAGTACTTC. Translated, it gives CASSVSLAGGAAEQYF.

The chain carries TRBV27 and TRBJ2-3; 11 bases map to TRBD2. The CDR3 totals 19 residues. The germline CDR1 and CDR2 sequences are MNHEY and SMNVEV (reference sequence). J gave up 3 bases and V 2 bases, and 13 bases lay outside the gene matches. CDR3 region: CASSLRALAGGRHTDTQYF. As DNA, the CDR3 is TGTGCCAGCAGTTTAAGGGCCCTAGCGGGGGGCCGACATACAGATACGCAGTATTTT.

J is TRBJ1-5 and V is TRBV7-9; the D is unclear. Per the germline V gene, CDR1 is SEHNR and CDR2 is FQNEAQ (reference sequence). Trimming removed 6 bases from V and 4 bases from J, with 7 bases in between. The CDR3 contains 12 residues. In DNA, the CDR3 is TGTGCCAGCAGATTCCAAAATCAGCCCCAGCATTTT. Encoded protein: CASRFQNQPQHF.